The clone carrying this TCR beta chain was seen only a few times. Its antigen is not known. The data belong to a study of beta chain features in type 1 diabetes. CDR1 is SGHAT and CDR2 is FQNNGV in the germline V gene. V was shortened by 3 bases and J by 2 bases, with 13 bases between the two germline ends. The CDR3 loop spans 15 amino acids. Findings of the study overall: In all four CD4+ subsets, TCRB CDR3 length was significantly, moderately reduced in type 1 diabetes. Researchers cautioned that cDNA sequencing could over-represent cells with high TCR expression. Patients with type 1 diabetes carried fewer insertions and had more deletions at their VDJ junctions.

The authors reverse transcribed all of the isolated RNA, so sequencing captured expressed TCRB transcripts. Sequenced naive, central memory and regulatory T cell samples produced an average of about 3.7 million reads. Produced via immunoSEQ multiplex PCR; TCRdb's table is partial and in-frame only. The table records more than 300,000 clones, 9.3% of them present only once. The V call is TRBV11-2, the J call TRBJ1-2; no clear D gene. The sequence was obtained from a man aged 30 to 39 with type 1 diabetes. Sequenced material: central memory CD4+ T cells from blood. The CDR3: CASSFAFRGNYGYTF. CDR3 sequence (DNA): TGTGCCAGCAGCTTCGCTTTTCGTGGGAACTATGGCTACACCTTC.